One and the same sample provided the 20 T cell receptor beta chains below, sequenced in a study of cytomegalovirus exposure and HLA in healthy donors. PCR used 60 Vbeta primers and 13 Jbeta primers. Assay: immunoSEQ multiplex PCR; the TCRdb copy retains only in-frame clones and omits some. The data hold approximately 200,000 clones, with around 79% observed a single time. Material: PBMCs. Receptor source: a man aged 18 to 35 in good health and CMV-seronegative.

This chain connects TRBV27 to TRBJ2-7, with 9 bases fitting TRBD1. Germline CDR1 MNHEY, CDR2 SMNVEV (reference sequence). There are 15 residues in the CDR3. Trimming took 4 bases from V and 5 from J; bases not matched to a gene: 9. The CDR3 spells CASSYRDRDIDEQYF. DNA for the CDR3: TGTGCCAGCAGTTACCGGGACAGGGATATCGACGAGCAGTACTTC.

The CDR3: CATSRGTSGGYNEQFF. The DNA for the CDR3 is TGTGCCACCAGCAGGGGGACTAGCGGGGGGTACAATGAGCAGTTCTTC. The chain uses TRBV15 and TRBJ2-1, with 15 bases identical to TRBD2. Germline V gives CDR1 LNHNV, CDR2 YYDKDF (reference sequence). Germline trimming cut 3 bases from V and 4 bases from J; bases unmatched to any gene: 1. The CDR3 consists of 16 residues. The full variable domain, in which reference TRBV15 and TRBJ2-1 provide the parts outside the CDR3, is DAMVIQNPRYQVTQFGKPVTLSCSQTLNHNVMYWYQQKSSQAPKLLFHYYDKDFNNEADTPDNFQSRRPNTSFCFLDIRSPGLGDTAMYLCATSRGTSGGYNEQFFGPGTRLTVL.

The chain carries TRBV6-6 and TRBJ2-3; a possible D gene is TRBD2 (5 bases). The germline V gene has CDR1 MNHNY and CDR2 SVGAGI (reference sequence). The CDR3 is made up of 12 amino acids. V was cut by 2 bases and J by 5 bases, with 5 bases left in between. The CDR3 spells CASSYSGDTQYF. CDR3 in DNA: TGTGCCAGCAGTTACAGCGGAGATACGCAGTATTTT.

The V call is TRBV2, the J call TRBJ1-2; TRBD1 aligns across 11 bases. Per germline, CDR1 SNHLY and CDR2 FYNNEI. This CDR3 has 14 amino acids. Trimming cost V 10 bases and J 3 bases; bases outside gene matches: 7. CDR3 DNA sequence: TGTGCCAAGGGAGGACAGGGGGCCGACTATGGCTACACCTTC. Protein sequence: CAKGGQGADYGYTF.

V and J are TRBV2 and TRBJ2-1; D not resolved. CDR3 size: 15 residues. With 7 bases removed from V and 4 bases from J, the gap between germline ends came to 17 bases. Germline CDR1 and CDR2: SNHLY and FYNNEI. The CDR3 is CASMRNSFAYNEQFF. In DNA form, the CDR3 reads TGTGCCAGCATGAGAAACTCCTTCGCTTACAATGAGCAGTTCTTC.

This clone has a single count. The chain uses TRBV27 and TRBJ2-5; the D gene is possibly TRBD2 (5 bases). CDR1 and CDR2 (germline): MNHEY, SMNVEV (reference sequence). The CDR3 extends over 13 amino acids. Trimming stripped 1 base from V and 4 bases from J, with 7 bases between. The CDR3 sequence: CASSLYGRETQYF. The DNA of the CDR3 is TGTGCCAGCAGTTTATATGGGAGAGAGACCCAGTACTTC.

This clone was observed a few times. The rearrangement uses TRBV7-2 and TRBJ2-7; D may be TRBD2 (6 bases). The CDR3 sequence is 12 residues long. The germline gives CDR1 SGHTA, CDR2 FQGNSA. V lost 0 bases, J lost 6 bases, and 6 bases lay in between. CDR3 DNA: TGTGCCAGCAGCTTAGCAGCGGGCGAGCAGTACTTC. Amino acid sequence: CASSLAAGEQYF.

This clone has more than one count but fewer than ten. This chain uses TRBV15 with TRBJ2-2; 7 bases map to TRBD2. The CDR3 sequence is 16 residues long. V lost 2 bases, J lost 0 bases, and 3 bases stayed unmatched. CDR1 and CDR2 (germline): LNHNV, YYDKDF (reference sequence). CDR3 region: CATSRWAGANTGELFF. The CDR3, as DNA: TGTGCCACCAGCAGATGGGCGGGGGCGAACACCGGGGAGCTGTTTTTT.

The chain combines TRBV7-2 with TRBJ2-7; 8 bases map to TRBD1. CDR1 and CDR2 from the germline V gene are SGHTA and FQGNSA. This CDR3 comprises 16 residues. Trimming at V came to 4 bases and at J to 2 bases, leaving 10 bases not matched to a gene. The CDR3: CASSSQGVYSTYEQYF. In DNA form, the CDR3 reads TGTGCCAGCAGCTCACAGGGGGTGTATTCAACCTACGAGCAGTACTTC.

The J gene is TRBJ1-2, the V gene TRBV2; TRBD1 is a possible D gene (5 bases). The CDR3 is 13 amino acids. Germline lookup yields CDR1 SNHLY and CDR2 FYNNEI. The germline V and J ends were trimmed by 7 bases and 4 bases, with 13 bases remaining between them. This chain's CDR3 is CASMDAGVYGYTF. CDR3 sequence (DNA): TGTGCCAGCATGGACGCGGGGGTCTATGGCTACACCTTC.

This chain uses TRBV5-6 with TRBJ1-6; tentative D call: TRBD1 (5 bases). Germline CDR1 reads SGHDT; CDR2 reads YYEEEE. The CDR3 is made up of 15 amino acids. Between the trimmed V and J ends, which lost 1 base and 7 bases, there was a span of 12 bases. The CDR3 DNA reads as TGTGCCAGCAGCTTGATAGGGGCGCGGAATTCACCCCTCCACTTT. As protein: CASSLIGARNSPLHF.

The chain is built from TRBV7-6 and TRBJ2-1; D gene ambiguous. The CDR3 runs 13 residues. Germline CDR1 reads SGHVS; CDR2 reads FNYEAQ. V was clipped by 3 bases and J by 6 bases, with 9 bases between them. The CDR3 DNA sequence: TGTGCCAGCAGCTTTAGTCACTTCAATGAGCAGTTCTTC. Translating it yields CASSFSHFNEQFF.

This chain links TRBV5-1 with TRBJ2-3; D perhaps matches TRBD2 (5 bases). Per the germline V gene, CDR1 is SGHRS and CDR2 is YFSETQ. The V gene lost 2 bases and the J gene lost 0 bases, with 10 bases spanning the gap. The CDR3 contains 15 residues. The CDR3 region has the DNA TGCGCCAGCAGCTTTACGGGGAGTAGCACAGATACGCAGTATTTT. It specifies CASSFTGSSTDTQYF.

The rearrangement links TRBV6-5 to TRBJ1-2, with unresolved D. The CDR3 runs to 14 residues. Germline V gene sequence: CDR1 MNHEY, CDR2 SVGAGI. The germline V and J ends were trimmed by 1 base and 4 bases, with 10 bases remaining between them. CDR3 nucleotides: TGTGCCAGCAGTTACTTCAGGCGACCCTATGGCTACACCTTC. Translated: CASSYFRRPYGYTF.

V gene TRBV9 combines with J gene TRBJ1-4; 7 bases fit TRBD1. The J segment lost 0 bases and the V segment lost 2 bases, leaving 7 bases of the junction unmatched. CDR1 SGDLS and CDR2 YYNGEE come from the germline V gene. This CDR3 contains 17 residues. CDR3 bases: TGTGCCAGCAGCGTGCAGGGGGATCCCTCAACTAATGAAAAACTGTTTTTT. This translates into CASSVQGDPSTNEKLFF.

The chain links TRBV6-4 to TRBJ1-4; possible D gene TRBD1, 5 bases. Germline CDR1 and CDR2: MRHNA and SNTAGT. V lost 11 bases and J 5 bases, leaving 15 bases between the germline ends. This CDR3 comprises 13 residues. DNA for the CDR3: TGTGCCCCCTGGCGGGGGGTCAATGAAAAACTGTTTTTT. Its protein product is CAPWRGVNEKLFF.

CDR3 bases: TGTGCCATCAGTGAGCAGGGGAGGGGGAACACTGAAGCTTTCTTT. It translates to CAISEQGRGNTEAFF. V gene TRBV10-3 combines with J gene TRBJ1-1, with TRBD1 as a possible D gene (6 bases). The CDR3 totals 15 residues. Trimming took off 2 bases at V and 1 base at J, with 11 bases between the two ends. Germline loops: CDR1 ENHRY, CDR2 SYGVKD.

This sequence joins TRBV6-5 and TRBJ1-2; maybe TRBD1 (6 bases). Trimming shortened V by 6 bases and J by 8 bases, and 19 bases separated the two germline ends. Per the germline V gene, CDR1 is MNHEY and CDR2 is SVGAGI. CDR3 length: 14 amino acids. The CDR3 is CASRKARATGGYTF. CDR3 nucleotides: TGTGCCAGCAGAAAAGCCCGGGCAACAGGGGGCTACACCTTC.

The chain joins TRBV9 to TRBJ2-3, with 14 bases matching TRBD2. The CDR3 covers 18 residues. Trimming removed 1 base from V and 3 bases from J; junction bases left unmatched: 7. Germline CDR1 SGDLS, CDR2 YYNGEE. The CDR3 sequence is CASSVLGLAGGETDTQYF. The CDR3 DNA reads TGTGCCAGCAGCGTACTCGGACTAGCGGGGGGAGAAACAGATACGCAGTATTTT.

The chain employs TRBV27 and TRBJ2-5; D might be TRBD1 (5 bases). Looked up from germline, CDR1 is MNHEY and CDR2 is SMNVEV (reference sequence). Trimming took 3 bases from V and 6 from J, leaving 14 bases between them. The CDR3 length is 14 residues. CDR3 nucleotide sequence: TGTGCCAGCAGTTTGGGGCTCAAGGGAAAGACCCAGTACTTC. Amino acids: CASSLGLKGKTQYF.